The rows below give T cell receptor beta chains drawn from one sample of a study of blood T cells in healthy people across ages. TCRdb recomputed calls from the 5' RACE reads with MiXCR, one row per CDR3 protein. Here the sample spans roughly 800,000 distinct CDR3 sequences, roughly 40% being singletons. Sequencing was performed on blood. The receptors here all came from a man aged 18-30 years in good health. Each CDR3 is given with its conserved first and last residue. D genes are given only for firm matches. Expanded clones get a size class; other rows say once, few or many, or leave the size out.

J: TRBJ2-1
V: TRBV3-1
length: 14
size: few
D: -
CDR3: CASSQRGGQETQFF
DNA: TGTGCCAGCAGCCAACGGGGCGGGCAAGAGACCCAGTTCTTC

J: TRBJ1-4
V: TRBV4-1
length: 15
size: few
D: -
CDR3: CASSQERQANEKLFF
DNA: TGCGCCAGCAGCCAAGAGCGGCAGGCTAATGAAAAACTGTTTTTT

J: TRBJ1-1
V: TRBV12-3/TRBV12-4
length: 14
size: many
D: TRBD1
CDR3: CASSKRQGSPEAFF
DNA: TGTGCCAGCAGTAAAAGACAGGGTAGCCCTGAAGCTTTCTTT

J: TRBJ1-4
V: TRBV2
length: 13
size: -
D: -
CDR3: CASRLGVNEKLFF
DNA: TGTGCCAGCAGACTGGGGGTTAATGAAAAACTGTTTTTT

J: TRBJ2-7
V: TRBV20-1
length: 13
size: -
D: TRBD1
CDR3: CSALRQGSYEQYF
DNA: TGCAGTGCTCTACGACAGGGGAGTTACGAGCAGTACTTC

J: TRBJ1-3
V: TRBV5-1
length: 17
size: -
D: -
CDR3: CASSLDGTRSSGNTIYF
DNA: TGCGCCAGCAGCTTGGACGGGACTCGGAGCTCTGGAAACACCATATATTTT

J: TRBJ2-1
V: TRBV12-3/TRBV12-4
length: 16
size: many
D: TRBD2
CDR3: CASTKAAGSPYNEQFF
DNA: TGTGCCAGCACCAAGGCAGCGGGGAGCCCTTACAATGAGCAGTTCTTC

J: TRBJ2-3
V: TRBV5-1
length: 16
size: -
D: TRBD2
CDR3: CASSSTGGRGTDTQYF
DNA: TGCGCCAGCAGCTCAACGGGGGGTCGGGGCACAGATACGCAGTATTTT

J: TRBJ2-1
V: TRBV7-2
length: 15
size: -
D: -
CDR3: CASTLPTRSYNEQFF
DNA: TGTGCCAGCACCCTACCAACCCGGTCCTACAATGAGCAGTTCTTC

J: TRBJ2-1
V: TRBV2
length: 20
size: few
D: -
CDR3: CASSEALLSSEAFLYNEQFF
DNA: TGTGCCAGCAGTGAAGCGCTTCTTTCAAGCGAGGCGTTTCTCTACAATGAGCAGTTCTTC

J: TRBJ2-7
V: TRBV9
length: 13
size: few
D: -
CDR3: CASSVEEYNEQYF
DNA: TGTGCCAGCAGCGTAGAAGAATACAATGAGCAGTACTTC

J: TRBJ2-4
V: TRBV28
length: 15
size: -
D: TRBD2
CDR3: CASTVGTSGYNEQYF
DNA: TGTGCCAGCACCGTCGGGACTAGCGGATACAATGAGCAGTACTTC

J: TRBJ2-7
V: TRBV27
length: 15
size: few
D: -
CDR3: CASSLEGLSSYEQYF
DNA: TGTGCCAGCAGCTTGGAGGGGCTTAGCTCCTACGAGCAGTACTTC

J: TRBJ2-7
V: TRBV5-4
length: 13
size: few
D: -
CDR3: CASSLSHSYEQYF
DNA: TGTGCCAGCAGCTTGTCGCACTCCTACGAGCAGTACTTC

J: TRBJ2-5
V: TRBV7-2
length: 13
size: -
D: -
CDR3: CASSAQGFNEQYF
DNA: TGTGCCAGCAGCGCGCAGGGATTCAATGAGCAGTACTTC

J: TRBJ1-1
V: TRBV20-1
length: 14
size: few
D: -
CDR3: CSTQRGARNTEAFF
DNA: TGCAGTACCCAACGGGGGGCGCGGAACACTGAAGCTTTCTTT

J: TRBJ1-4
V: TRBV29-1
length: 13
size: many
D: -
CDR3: CSVGEATNEKLFF
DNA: TGCAGCGTTGGGGAAGCAACTAATGAAAAACTGTTTTTT

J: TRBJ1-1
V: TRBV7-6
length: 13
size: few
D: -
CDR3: CASSLSAGEGAFF
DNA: TGTGCCAGCAGCTTATCGGCGGGGGAAGGGGCTTTCTTT

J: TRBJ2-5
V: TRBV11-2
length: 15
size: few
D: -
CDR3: CASSLAGMFGETQYF
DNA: TGTGCCAGCAGCTTAGCAGGGATGTTTGGGGAGACCCAGTACTTC

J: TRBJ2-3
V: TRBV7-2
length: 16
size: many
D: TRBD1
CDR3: CASSHLGQQGADTQYF
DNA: TGTGCCAGCAGCCATTTGGGACAGCAAGGAGCGGATACGCAGTATTTT

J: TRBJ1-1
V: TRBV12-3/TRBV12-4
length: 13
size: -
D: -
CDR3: CASIATGNTEAFF
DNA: TGTGCCAGCATCGCGACAGGGAACACTGAAGCTTTCTTT

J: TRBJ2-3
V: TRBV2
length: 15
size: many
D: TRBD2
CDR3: CASSEGAGGTDTQYF
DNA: TGTGCCAGCAGTGAAGGGGCGGGGGGCACAGATACGCAGTATTTT

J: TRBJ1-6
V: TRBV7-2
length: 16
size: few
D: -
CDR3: CASSLVSRQNNSPLHF
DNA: TGTGCCAGCAGCTTAGTTTCAAGGCAGAATAATTCACCCCTCCACTTT

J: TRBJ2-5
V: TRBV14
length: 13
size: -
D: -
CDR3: CASSAGYRETQYF
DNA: TGTGCCAGCAGCGCGGGGTATCGGGAGACCCAGTACTTC

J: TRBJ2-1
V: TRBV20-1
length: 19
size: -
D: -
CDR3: CSATTHSRTDYNSDNEQFF
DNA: TGCAGTGCTACTACACATTCTAGGACAGACTATAACTCCGACAATGAGCAGTTCTTC

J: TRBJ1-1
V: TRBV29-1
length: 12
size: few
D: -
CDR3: CSGQEPDTEAFF
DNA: TGCAGCGGACAGGAACCGGACACTGAAGCTTTCTTT

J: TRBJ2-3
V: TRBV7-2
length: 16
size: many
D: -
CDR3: CASSPGTAGSTDTQYF
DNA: TGTGCCAGCAGCCCTGGGACGGCAGGGAGCACAGATACGCAGTATTTT

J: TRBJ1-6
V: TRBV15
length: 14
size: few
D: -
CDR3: CATSRRDTESPLHF
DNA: TGTGCCACCAGCCGCCGGGACACGGAATCGCCCCTCCACTTT

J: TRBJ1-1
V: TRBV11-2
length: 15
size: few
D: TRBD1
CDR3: CASRFPGGRSTEAFF
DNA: TGTGCCAGCAGGTTTCCAGGGGGTCGGAGCACTGAAGCTTTCTTT

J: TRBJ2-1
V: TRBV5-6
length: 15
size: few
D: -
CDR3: CASSSDTVLYNEQFF
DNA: TGTGCCAGCAGCTCAGACACAGTGCTCTACAATGAGCAGTTCTTC

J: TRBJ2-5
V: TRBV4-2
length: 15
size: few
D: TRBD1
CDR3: CASSDPRVGQETQYF
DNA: TGTGCCAGCAGCGACCCTAGGGTGGGACAGGAGACCCAGTACTTC

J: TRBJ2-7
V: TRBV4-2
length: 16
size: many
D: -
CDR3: CASSRSVLGQGYEQYF
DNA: -

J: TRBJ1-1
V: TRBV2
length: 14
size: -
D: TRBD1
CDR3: CASKGGPLNTEAFF
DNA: TGTGCCAGCAAAGGGGGCCCTTTGAACACTGAAGCTTTCTTT

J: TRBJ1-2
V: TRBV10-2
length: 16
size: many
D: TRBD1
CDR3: CASSESIAGVGGGYTF
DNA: TGCGCCAGCAGTGAGTCGATTGCAGGTGTAGGGGGCGGCTACACCTTC

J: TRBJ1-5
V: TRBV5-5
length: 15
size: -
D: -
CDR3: CASSFSETGNQPQHF
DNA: TGTGCCAGCAGCTTCTCGGAGACGGGCAATCAGCCCCAGCATTTT

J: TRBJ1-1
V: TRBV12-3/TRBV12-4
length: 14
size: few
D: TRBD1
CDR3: CASRTGQGNTEAFF
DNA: TGTGCCAGCAGAACTGGACAGGGGAACACTGAAGCTTTCTTT

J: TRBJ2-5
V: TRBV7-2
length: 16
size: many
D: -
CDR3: CASSLVPGGLAETQYF
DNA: TGTGCCAGCAGCTTAGTCCCGGGGGGCCTTGCAGAGACCCAGTACTTC

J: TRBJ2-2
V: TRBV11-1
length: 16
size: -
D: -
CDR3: CASSFLGGTNTGELFF
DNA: TGTGCCAGCAGTTTCCTGGGCGGGACGAACACCGGGGAGCTGTTTTTT

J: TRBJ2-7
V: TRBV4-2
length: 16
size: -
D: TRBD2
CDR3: CASSQDPGGPYNEQYF
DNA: TGTGCCAGCAGCCAAGATCCGGGGGGGCCCTACAATGAGCAGTACTTC

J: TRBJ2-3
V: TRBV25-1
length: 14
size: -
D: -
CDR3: CASSTRGLVDTQYF
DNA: TGTGCCAGCAGTACGCGCGGATTAGTAGATACGCAGTATTTT

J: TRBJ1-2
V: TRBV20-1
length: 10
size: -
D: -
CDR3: CSASVGGYTF
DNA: TGCAGTGCTAGTGTGGGGGGCTACACCTTC

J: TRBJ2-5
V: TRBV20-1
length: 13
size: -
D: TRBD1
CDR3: CSARQGSEKTQYF
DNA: TGCAGTGCTCGACAGGGGAGTGAGAAGACCCAGTACTTC

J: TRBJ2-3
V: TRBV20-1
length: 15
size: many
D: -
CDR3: CSASLRVTEGDTQYF
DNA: TGCAGTGCCTCCCTCCGGGTCACAGAGGGAGATACGCAGTATTTT

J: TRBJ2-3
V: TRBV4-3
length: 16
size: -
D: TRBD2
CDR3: CASSHSRGGDTDTQYF
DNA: TGCGCCAGCAGCCATTCTCGGGGGGGGGACACAGATACGCAGTATTTT

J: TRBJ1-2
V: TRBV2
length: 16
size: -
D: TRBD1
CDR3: CASRKRGQEEGYGYTF
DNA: TGTGCCAGCAGGAAAAGGGGACAGGAAGAAGGATATGGCTACACCTTC

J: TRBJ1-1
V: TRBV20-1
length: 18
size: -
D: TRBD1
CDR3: CSAKPRADRVWWNTEAFF
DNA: TGCAGTGCAAAACCCCGGGCGGACAGGGTTTGGTGGAACACTGAAGCTTTCTTT

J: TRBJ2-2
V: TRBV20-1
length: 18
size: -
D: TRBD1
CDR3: CSARDYSTGAANTGELFF
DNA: TGCAGTGCTAGAGATTACTCGACAGGGGCCGCGAACACCGGGGAGCTGTTTTTT

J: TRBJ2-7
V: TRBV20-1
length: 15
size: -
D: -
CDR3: CSARDPGQSSYEQYF
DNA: TGCAGTGCTAGAGATCCCGGACAGAGCTCCTACGAGCAGTACTTC

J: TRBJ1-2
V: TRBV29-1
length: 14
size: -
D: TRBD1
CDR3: CSVVNRGPSYDYTF
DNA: TGCAGCGTAGTTAACAGGGGGCCGAGCTATGACTACACCTTC

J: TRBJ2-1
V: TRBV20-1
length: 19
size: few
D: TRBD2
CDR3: CSARDLSDSGGPKNNEQFF
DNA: TGCAGTGCTAGAGATCTCAGTGATAGCGGGGGCCCAAAGAACAATGAGCAGTTCTTC

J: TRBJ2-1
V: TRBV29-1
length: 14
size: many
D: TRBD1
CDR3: CSAAVGDRDSEQFF
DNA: TGCAGCGCCGCAGTCGGGGACAGGGATAGTGAGCAGTTCTTC

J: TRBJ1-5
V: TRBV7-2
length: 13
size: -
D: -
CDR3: CASRWGAGQPQHF
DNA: TGTGCCAGCCGATGGGGGGCAGGTCAGCCCCAGCATTTT

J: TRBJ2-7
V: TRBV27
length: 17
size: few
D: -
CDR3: CASSLTGLPGAPYEQYF
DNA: TGTGCCAGCAGTTTGACAGGTCTACCAGGGGCCCCCTACGAGCAGTACTTC

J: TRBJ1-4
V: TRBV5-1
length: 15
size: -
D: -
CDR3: CASSLRGNLKEKLFF
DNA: TGCGCCAGCAGCTTGAGGGGGAACCTCAAGGAAAAACTGTTTTTT

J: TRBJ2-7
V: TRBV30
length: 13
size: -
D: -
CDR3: CAWSPTLGNEQYF
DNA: TGTGCCTGGAGTCCGACTCTCGGGAACGAGCAGTACTTC

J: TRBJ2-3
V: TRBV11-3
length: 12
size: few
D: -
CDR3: CASSLGHRTQYF
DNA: TGTGCCAGCAGCTTAGGCCACAGGACGCAGTATTTT

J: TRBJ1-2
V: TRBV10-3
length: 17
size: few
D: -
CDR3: CAISGVPEYRVNYGYTF
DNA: TGTGCCATCAGTGGGGTTCCGGAGTACAGGGTTAACTATGGCTACACCTTC

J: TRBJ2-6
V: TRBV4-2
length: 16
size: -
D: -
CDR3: CASSQDGVAGANVLTF
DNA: TGTGCCAGCAGCCAAGATGGGGTCGCTGGGGCCAACGTCCTGACTTTC